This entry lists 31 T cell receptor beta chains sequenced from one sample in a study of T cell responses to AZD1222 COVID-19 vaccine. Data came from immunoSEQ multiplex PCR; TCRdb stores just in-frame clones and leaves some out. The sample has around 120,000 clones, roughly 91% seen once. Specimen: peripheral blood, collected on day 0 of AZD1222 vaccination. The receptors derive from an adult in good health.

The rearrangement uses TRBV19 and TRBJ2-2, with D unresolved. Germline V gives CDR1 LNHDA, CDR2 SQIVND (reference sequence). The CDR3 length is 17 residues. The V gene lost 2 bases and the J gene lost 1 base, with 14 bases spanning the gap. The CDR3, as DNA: TGTGCCAGTAGTATACTCCGGACGGCGGTGAACACCGGGGAGCTGTTTTTT. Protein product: CASSILRTAVNTGELFF.

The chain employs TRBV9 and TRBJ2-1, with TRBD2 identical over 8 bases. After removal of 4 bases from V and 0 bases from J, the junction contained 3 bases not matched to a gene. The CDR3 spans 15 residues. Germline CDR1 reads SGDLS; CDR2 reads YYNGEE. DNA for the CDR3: TGTGCCAGCAGCACTAGCGGCAGCTCCTACAATGAGCAGTTCTTC. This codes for CASSTSGSSYNEQFF.

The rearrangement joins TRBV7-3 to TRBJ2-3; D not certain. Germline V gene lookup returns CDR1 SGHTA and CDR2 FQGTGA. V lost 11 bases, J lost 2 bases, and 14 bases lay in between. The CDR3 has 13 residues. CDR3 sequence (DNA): TGTGCCCCAAGCCCCCCGCCCACAGATACGCAGTATTTT. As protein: CAPSPPPTDTQYF. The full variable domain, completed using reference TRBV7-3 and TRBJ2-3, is GAGVSQTPSNKVTEKGKYVELRCDPISGHTALYWYRQSLGQGPEFLIYFQGTGAADDSGLPNDRFFAVRPEGSVSTLKIQRTERGDSAVYLCAPSPPPTDTQYFGPGTRLTVL.

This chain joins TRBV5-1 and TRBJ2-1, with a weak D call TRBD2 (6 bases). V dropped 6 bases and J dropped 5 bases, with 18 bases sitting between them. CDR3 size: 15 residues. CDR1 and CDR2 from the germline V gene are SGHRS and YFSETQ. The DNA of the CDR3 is TGCGCCAGCACTAGAGCCGGGACTCAGCACAATGAGCAGTTCTTC. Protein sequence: CASTRAGTQHNEQFF.

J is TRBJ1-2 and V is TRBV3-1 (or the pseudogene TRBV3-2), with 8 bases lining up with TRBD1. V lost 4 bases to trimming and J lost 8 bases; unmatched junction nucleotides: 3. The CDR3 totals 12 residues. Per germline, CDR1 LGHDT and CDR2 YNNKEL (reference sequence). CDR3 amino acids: CASSPDRGGYTF. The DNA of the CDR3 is TGTGCCAGCAGCCCTGACAGGGGCGGCTACACCTTC.

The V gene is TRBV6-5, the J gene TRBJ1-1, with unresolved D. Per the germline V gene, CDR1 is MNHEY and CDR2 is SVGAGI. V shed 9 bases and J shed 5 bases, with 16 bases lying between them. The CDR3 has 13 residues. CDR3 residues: CASILGSVTEAFF. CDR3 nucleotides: TGTGCCAGTATACTTGGGTCGGTGACTGAAGCTTTCTTT.

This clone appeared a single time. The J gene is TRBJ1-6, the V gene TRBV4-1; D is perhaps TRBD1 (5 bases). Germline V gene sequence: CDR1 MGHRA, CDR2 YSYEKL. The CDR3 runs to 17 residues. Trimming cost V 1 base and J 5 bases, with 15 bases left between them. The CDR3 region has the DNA TGCGCCAGCAGCCAAGTTCAGGGCGCTCGGGATAATTCACCCCTCCACTTT. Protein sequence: CASSQVQGARDNSPLHF.

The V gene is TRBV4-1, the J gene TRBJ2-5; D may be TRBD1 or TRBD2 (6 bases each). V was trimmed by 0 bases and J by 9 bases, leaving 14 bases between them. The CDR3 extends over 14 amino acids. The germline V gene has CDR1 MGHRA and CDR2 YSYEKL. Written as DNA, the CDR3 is TGCGCCAGCAGCCAAGATGGGGGCGGGATGCCCCAGTACTTC. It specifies CASSQDGGGMPQYF.

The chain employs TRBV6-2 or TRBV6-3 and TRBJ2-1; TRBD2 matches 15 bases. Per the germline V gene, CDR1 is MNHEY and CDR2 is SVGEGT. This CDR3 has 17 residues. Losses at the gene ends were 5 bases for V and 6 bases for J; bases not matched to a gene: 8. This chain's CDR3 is CASSRGLAGGSRNEQFF. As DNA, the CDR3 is TGTGCCAGCAGTCGCGGACTAGCGGGAGGGTCTCGCAATGAGCAGTTCTTC.

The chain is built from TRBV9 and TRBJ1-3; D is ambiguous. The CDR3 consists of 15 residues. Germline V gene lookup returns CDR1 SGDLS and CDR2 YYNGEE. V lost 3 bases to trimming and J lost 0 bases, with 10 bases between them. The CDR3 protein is CASSGGGYSGNTIYF. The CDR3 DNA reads TGTGCCAGCAGCGGGGGAGGGTACTCTGGAAACACCATATATTTT.

DNA for the CDR3: TGTGCCAGCAGCGCGAGCCGCGACGAGCAGTACTTC. This translates into CASSASRDEQYF. This sequence joins TRBV5-6 and TRBJ2-7; D ambiguous. Germline V CDR1 and CDR2: SGHDT, YYEEEE. CDR3 length: 12 amino acids. The germline V and J ends were trimmed by 4 bases and 5 bases, with 10 bases remaining between them.

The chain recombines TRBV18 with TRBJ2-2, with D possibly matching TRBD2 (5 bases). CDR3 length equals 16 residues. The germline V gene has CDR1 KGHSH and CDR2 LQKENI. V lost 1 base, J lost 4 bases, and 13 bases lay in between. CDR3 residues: CASSPRRGATTGELFF. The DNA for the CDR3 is TGTGCCAGCTCACCACGCCGGGGTGCGACCACCGGGGAGCTGTTTTTT.

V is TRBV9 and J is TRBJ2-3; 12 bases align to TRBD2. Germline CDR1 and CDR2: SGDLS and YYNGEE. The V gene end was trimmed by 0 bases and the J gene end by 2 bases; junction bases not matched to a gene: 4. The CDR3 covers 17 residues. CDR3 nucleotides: TGTGCCAGCAGCGTAGCTCCTAGCGGGAGGGACACAGATACGCAGTATTTT. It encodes CASSVAPSGRDTDTQYF.

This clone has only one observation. The CDR3 region is CASSYGGYSYEQYF. As DNA, the CDR3 is TGTGCCAGCAGTTACGGGGGGTACTCCTACGAGCAGTACTTC. The V call is TRBV6-2 or TRBV6-3, the J call TRBJ2-7, with D possibly matching TRBD2 (6 bases). The V end was cut by 2 bases, the J end by 0 bases, with 8 bases between. Germline CDR1 MNHEY, CDR2 SVGEGT. The CDR3 runs 14 residues.

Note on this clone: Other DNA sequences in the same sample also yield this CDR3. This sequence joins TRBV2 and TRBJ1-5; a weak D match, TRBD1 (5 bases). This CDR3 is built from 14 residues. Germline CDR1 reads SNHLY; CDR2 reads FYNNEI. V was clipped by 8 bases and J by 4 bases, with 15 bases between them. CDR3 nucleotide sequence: TGTGCCAGCGCCGGGACGGGGGGAAATCAGCCCCAGCATTTT. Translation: CASAGTGGNQPQHF.

CDR3 residues: CASSSPGETVKLFF. The CDR3 bases are TGTGCCAGCAGCTCTCCAGGGGAAACTGTAAAACTGTTTTTT. This chain connects TRBV6-5 to TRBJ1-4; D is perhaps TRBD1 (6 bases). V was trimmed by 6 bases and J by 10 bases, leaving 18 bases between them. This CDR3 region has 14 residues. The germline V gene encodes CDR1 MNHEY and CDR2 SVGAGI.

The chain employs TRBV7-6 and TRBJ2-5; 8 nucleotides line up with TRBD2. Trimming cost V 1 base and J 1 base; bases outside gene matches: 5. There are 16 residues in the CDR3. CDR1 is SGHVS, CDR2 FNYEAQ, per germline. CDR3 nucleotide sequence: TGTGCCAGCAGCTTAGGGGGTAGCGGGGTCCAAGAGACCCAGTACTTC. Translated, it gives CASSLGGSGVQETQYF.

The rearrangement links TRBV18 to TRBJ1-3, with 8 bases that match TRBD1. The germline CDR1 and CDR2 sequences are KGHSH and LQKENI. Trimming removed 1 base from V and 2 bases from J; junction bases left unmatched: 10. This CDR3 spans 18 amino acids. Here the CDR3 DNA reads TGTGCCAGCTCACCACGAAACAGGGGGGGCGGCCCTGGAAACACCATATATTTT. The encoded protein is CASSPRNRGGGPGNTIYF.

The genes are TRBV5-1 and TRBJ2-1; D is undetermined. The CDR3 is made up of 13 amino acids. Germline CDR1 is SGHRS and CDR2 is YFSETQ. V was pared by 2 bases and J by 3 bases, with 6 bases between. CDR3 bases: TGCGCCAGCAGCTTTGAGAACTACAATGAGCAGTTCTTC. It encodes CASSFENYNEQFF. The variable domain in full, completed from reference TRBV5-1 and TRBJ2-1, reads KAGVTQTPRYLIKTRGQQVTLSCSPISGHRSVSWYQQTPGQGLQFLFEYFSETQRNKGNFPGRFSGRQFSNSRSEMNVSTLELGDSALYLCASSFENYNEQFFGPGTRLTVL.

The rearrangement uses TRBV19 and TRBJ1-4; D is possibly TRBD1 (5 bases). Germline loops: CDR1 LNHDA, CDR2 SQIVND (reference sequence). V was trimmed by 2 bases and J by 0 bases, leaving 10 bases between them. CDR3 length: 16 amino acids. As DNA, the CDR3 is TGTGCCAGTAGTATATCGACAGCAGCAACTAATGAAAAACTGTTTTTT. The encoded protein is CASSISTAATNEKLFF.

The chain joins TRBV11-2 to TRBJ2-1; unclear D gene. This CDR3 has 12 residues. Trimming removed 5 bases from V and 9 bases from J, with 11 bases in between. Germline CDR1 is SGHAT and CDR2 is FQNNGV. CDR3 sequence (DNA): TGTGCCAGCAGCGCGCAGTTCACTGAGCAGTTCTTC. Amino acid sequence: CASSAQFTEQFF.

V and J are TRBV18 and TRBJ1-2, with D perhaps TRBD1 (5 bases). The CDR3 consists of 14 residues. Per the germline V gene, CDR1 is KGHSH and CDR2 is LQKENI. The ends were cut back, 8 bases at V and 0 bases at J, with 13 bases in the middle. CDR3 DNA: TGTGCCAGCCAAGGACAACAGACTAACTATGGCTACACCTTC. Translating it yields CASQGQQTNYGYTF. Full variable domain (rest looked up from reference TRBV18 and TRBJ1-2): NAGVMQNPRHLVRRRGQEARLRCSPMKGHSHVYWYRQLPEEGLKFMVYLQKENIIDESGMPKERFSAEFPKEGPSILRIQQVVRGDSAAYFCASQGQQTNYGYTFGSGTRLTVV.

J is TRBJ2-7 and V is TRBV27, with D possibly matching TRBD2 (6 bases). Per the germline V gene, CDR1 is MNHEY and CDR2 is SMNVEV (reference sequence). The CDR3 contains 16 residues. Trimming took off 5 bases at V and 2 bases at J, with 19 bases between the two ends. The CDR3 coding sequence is TGTGCCAGCAGTCACCCCCCTAGCGTCCGTCCCTACGAGCAGTACTTC. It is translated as CASSHPPSVRPYEQYF.

DNA of the CDR3: TGTGCCAGCAGCCGAGAACAGGGGGCGTACAATCAGCCCCAGCATTTT. Its protein is CASSREQGAYNQPQHF. The chain combines TRBV7-8 with TRBJ1-5; 9 nucleotides match TRBD1. V lost 5 bases to trimming and J lost 3 bases; unmatched junction nucleotides: 8. The CDR3 consists of 16 residues. Germline assignment: CDR1 SGHVS and CDR2 FQNEAQ.

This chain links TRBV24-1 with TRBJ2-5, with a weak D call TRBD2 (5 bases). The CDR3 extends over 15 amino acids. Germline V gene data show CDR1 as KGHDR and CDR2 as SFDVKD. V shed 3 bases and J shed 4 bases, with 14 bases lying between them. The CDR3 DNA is TGTGCCACCAGTGATCCCAGCGGCCCGGGAGAGACCCAGTACTTC. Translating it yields CATSDPSGPGETQYF.

The CDR3 region is CASSQELGRIEPQHF. Written as DNA, the CDR3 is TGCGCCAGCAGCCAAGAGTTAGGTCGGATCGAGCCCCAGCATTTT. The genes are TRBV4-3 and TRBJ1-5; no firm D call. The CDR3 has 15 amino acids. CDR1 is LGHNA and CDR2 is YSLEER in the germline V gene. V lost 0 bases, J lost 8 bases, and 14 bases lay in between.

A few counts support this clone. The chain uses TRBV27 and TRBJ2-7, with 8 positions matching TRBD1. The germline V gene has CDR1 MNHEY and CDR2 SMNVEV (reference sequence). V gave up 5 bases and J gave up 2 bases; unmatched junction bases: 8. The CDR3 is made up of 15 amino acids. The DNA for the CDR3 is TGTGCCAGCAGTCCGGGGACAGGCGAACCCTACGAGCAGTACTTC. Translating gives CASSPGTGEPYEQYF.

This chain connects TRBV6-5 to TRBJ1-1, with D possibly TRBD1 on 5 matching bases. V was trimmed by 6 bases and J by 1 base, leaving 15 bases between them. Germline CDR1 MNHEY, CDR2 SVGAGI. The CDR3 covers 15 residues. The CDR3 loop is CASSVRGAWNTEAFF. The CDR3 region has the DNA TGTGCCAGCAGCGTACGCGGGGCGTGGAACACTGAAGCTTTCTTT.

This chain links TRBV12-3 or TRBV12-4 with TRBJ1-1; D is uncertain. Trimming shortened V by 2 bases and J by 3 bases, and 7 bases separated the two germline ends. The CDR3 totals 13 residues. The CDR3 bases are TGTGCCAGCAGTTTAACGGGGTACACTGAAGCTTTCTTT. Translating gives CASSLTGYTEAFF.

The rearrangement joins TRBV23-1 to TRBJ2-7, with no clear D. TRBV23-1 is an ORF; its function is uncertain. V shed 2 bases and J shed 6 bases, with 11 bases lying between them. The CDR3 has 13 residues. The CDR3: CASSQGFLLEQYF. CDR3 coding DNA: TGCGCCAGCAGTCAAGGGTTCCTGCTCGAGCAGTACTTC.

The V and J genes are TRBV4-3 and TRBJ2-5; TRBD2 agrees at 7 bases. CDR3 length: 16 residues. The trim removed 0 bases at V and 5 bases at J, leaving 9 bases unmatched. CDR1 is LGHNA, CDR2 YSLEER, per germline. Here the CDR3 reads CASSQDCCGSGETQYF. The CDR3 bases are TGCGCCAGCAGCCAAGATTGTTGCGGGAGTGGGGAGACCCAGTACTTC.